Following are 11 T cell receptor beta chains from one sample sequenced in a study of TIL therapy for anti-PD-1-resistant metastatic lung cancer. Time point noted: pre-treatment sample, taken before nivolumab and TIL therapy. Sequencing used immunoSEQ v3. Clones were read by immunoSEQ multiplex PCR, and TCRdb kept only the in-frame ones, dropping some. Among about 60,000 clones listed, 55% to 70% were seen once. Here the sequenced sample was blood, taken at baseline. The receptors were sampled from a person aged 25 to 80 with non-small cell lung cancer.

This clone occurred a few times. V usage is TRBV7-9 and J usage is TRBJ1-4; 7 bases line up with TRBD1. This CDR3 spans 16 amino acids. CDR1 is SEHNR and CDR2 is FQNEAQ in the germline V gene (reference sequence). The ends lost 5 bases at V and 7 bases at J; junction bases unmatched: 13. The chain's CDR3 is CASSQRGGVGVEKLFF. The CDR3 DNA follows: TGTGCCAGCAGCCAAAGAGGGGGCGTGGGTGTTGAAAAACTGTTTTTT.

The chain couples TRBV27 to TRBJ1-1, with 7 positions matching TRBD1. CDR1 is MNHEY, CDR2 SMNVEV, per germline (reference sequence). Trimming removed 6 bases from V and 2 bases from J; junction bases left unmatched: 3. There are 13 residues in the CDR3. The CDR3 DNA sequence: TGTGCCAGCAGCTACAGGGGCAACACTGAAGCTTTCTTT. It codes for CASSYRGNTEAFF.

V is TRBV6-1 and J is TRBJ1-2; D is undetermined. CDR3 length equals 12 residues. Germline CDR1 reads MNHNS; CDR2 reads SASEGT. Trimming cost V 0 bases and J 4 bases, with 3 bases left between them. Here the CDR3 DNA reads TGTGCCAGCAGTGAAGCCACCTATGGCTACACCTTC. This encodes CASSEATYGYTF.

This rearrangement joins TRBV5-1 to TRBJ1-3; D is uncertain. The V gene's germline CDR1 is SGHRS and CDR2 YFSETQ. The CDR3 runs 15 residues. The V and J ends lost 1 base and 4 bases respectively, with 12 bases between them. The CDR3 DNA follows: TGCGCCAGCAGCTTGTTGAAGGGAGACGGAAACACCATATATTTT. Translating gives CASSLLKGDGNTIYF.

This chain links TRBV5-4 with TRBJ1-2; perhaps TRBD1 as D (5 bases). This CDR3 spans 17 amino acids. Trimming shortened V by 4 bases and J by 5 bases, and 24 bases separated the two germline ends. Germline CDR1 is SGHNT and CDR2 is YYREEE (reference sequence). The CDR3 sequence: CASSRDSIRIRGYGYTF. The CDR3 DNA sequence: TGTGCCAGCAGCCGAGACAGCATACGTATACGGGGGTATGGCTACACCTTC.

This clone was seen only a few times. The chain recombines TRBV2 with TRBJ1-6, with 8 bases fitting TRBD1. The CDR3 sequence is 15 residues long. The V and J ends lost 4 bases and 5 bases, in that order; junction bases with no gene match: 4. The germline CDR1 and CDR2 sequences are SNHLY and FYNNEI. The CDR3 is CASSGSTGDNSPLHF. In DNA form, the CDR3 reads TGTGCCAGCAGTGGGTCGACAGGGGATAATTCACCCCTCCACTTT. Combining the CDR3 with reference TRBV2 and TRBJ1-6 gives the whole variable domain EPEVTQTPSHQVTQMGQEVILRCVPISNHLYFYWYRQILGQKVEFLVSFYNNEISEKSEIFDDQFSVERPDGSNFTLKIRSTKLEDSAMYFCASSGSTGDNSPLHFGNGTRLTVT.

The chain carries TRBV5-1 and TRBJ1-2; D gene uncertain. With 3 bases removed from V and 5 bases from J, the gap between germline ends came to 17 bases. In germline, CDR1 is SGHRS, CDR2 YFSETQ. The CDR3 is 15 residues long. CDR3 bases: TGCGCCAGCAGCTATGACCAAGGGCACAGTTATGGCTACACCTTC. Protein product: CASSYDQGHSYGYTF.

CDR3 residues: CSAAPADTQYF. The CDR3 bases are TGCAGTGCTGCTCCCGCCGATACGCAGTATTTT. The chain joins TRBV20-1 to TRBJ2-3, with unresolved D. Germline values: CDR1 DFQATT, CDR2 SNEGSKA (reference sequence). With 5 bases removed from V and 6 bases from J, the gap between germline ends came to 9 bases. The CDR3 runs to 11 residues.

The V call is TRBV19, the J call TRBJ1-3, with 8 bases that match TRBD1. The trim removed 6 bases at V and 2 bases at J, leaving 9 bases unmatched. Germline V gene sequence: CDR1 LNHDA, CDR2 SQIVND (reference sequence). The CDR3 consists of 16 residues. The CDR3 protein is CASSRTGRFPGNTIYF. CDR3 bases: TGTGCCAGTAGCCGGACAGGGAGGTTTCCTGGAAACACCATATATTTT.

This clone was picked up one time. The V call is TRBV5-1, the J call TRBJ2-2; 8 nucleotides agree with TRBD2. This CDR3 contains 18 residues. Germline assignment: CDR1 SGHRS and CDR2 YFSETQ. The ends lost 2 bases at V and 0 bases at J; junction bases unmatched: 9. CDR3 amino acids: CASSFTGGTRSNTGELFF. CDR3 nucleotide sequence: TGCGCCAGCAGCTTTACCGGGGGGACTAGATCGAACACCGGGGAGCTGTTTTTT.

This clone was counted a few times. The chain is built from TRBV5-1 and TRBJ1-5; D is undetermined. The length of the CDR3 is 15 residues. Germline CDR1 reads SGHRS; CDR2 reads YFSETQ. Trimming removed 6 bases from V and 4 bases from J, with 17 bases in between. CDR3 region: CASITAWRGNQPQHF. The CDR3 nucleotides are TGCGCCAGCATCACCGCATGGCGAGGAAATCAGCCCCAGCATTTT.